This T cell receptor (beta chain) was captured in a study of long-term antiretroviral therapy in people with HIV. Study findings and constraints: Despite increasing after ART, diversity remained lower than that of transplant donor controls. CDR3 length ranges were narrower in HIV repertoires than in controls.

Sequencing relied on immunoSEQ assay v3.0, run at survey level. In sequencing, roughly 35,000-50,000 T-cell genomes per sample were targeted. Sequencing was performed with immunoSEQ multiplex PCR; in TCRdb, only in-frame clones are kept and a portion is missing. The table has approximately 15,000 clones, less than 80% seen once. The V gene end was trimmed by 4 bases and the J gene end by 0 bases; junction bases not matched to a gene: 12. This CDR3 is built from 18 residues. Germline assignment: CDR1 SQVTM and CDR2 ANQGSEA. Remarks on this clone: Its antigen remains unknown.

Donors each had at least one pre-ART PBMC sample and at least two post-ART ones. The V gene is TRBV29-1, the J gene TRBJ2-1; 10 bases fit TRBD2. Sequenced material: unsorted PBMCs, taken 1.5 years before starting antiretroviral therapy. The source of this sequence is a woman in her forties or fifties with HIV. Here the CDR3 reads CSVGQLAGTPSSYNEQFF. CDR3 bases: TGCAGCGTTGGGCAACTAGCGGGGACTCCTAGCTCCTACAATGAGCAGTTCTTC.